A selection of T cell receptor beta chains follows, all from one sample in a study of naive and memory T cell subsets. From the UMI-ligation and nested PCR reads, TCRdb called clonotypes with MiXCR, one entry per CDR3 protein. Seen here are about 85,000 distinct CDR3 sequences, approximately 14% observed once, and the top ten hold 0.9% to 1%. Sequencing was done on a sample of central memory CD4+ T cells from blood. The receptor set was obtained from a human donor in good health. Both conserved end residues are part of each CDR3. Fields, in order: D gene, clone size, J gene, V gene, CDR3 DNA, CDR3 protein. A D gene is named only where the DNA matches it firmly. A row's size may be missing; if present it is once, few, many or a size class.

NA	many	TRBJ1-2	TRBV10-1	TGCGCCAGCAGTGACGAACAGTACAACTATGGCTACACCTTC	CASSDEQYNYGYTF
NA	few	TRBJ2-1	TRBV29-1	TGCAGCGTTGTGATAGGACCCCTTCGGGGGAATGAGCAGTTCTTC	CSVVIGPLRGNEQFF
TRBD2	NA	TRBJ2-5	TRBV5-6	TGTGCCAGCAGCTTCACCGGGACTAGGATAGAAGAGACCCAGTACTTC	CASSFTGTRIEETQYF
NA	many	TRBJ1-1	TRBV5-1	TGCGCCAGCAGCCCCTCCGTTGGGGGAATTATAACTGAAGCTTTCTTT	CASSPSVGGIITEAFF
NA	few	TRBJ1-1	TRBV16	TGTGCCAGCAGCCAATCAGGGATGAACACTGAAGCTTTCTTT	CASSQSGMNTEAFF
NA	NA	TRBJ1-1	TRBV5-4	TGTGCCAGCAGCTTGAAAGGGGTACGGACTGAAGCTTTCTTT	CASSLKGVRTEAFF
TRBD1	many	TRBJ1-3	TRBV10-2	TGCGCCAGCAGTGAGGCGACAGGGGGAAGAAACACCATATATTTT	CASSEATGGRNTIYF
NA	NA	TRBJ2-6	TRBV11-2	TGTGCCAGCAGCTTAGATATGCGCAGGAGCTCTGGGGCCAACGTCCTGACTTTC	CASSLDMRRSSGANVLTF
TRBD1	many	TRBJ1-1	TRBV29-1	TGCAGCGCAACAGGGGACCAACCCTTGAACACTGAAGCTTTCTTT	CSATGDQPLNTEAFF
TRBD1	few	TRBJ1-4	TRBV20-1	TGCAGTGCCCTTAATCTGCCGGGACAGGGAGCGGAAAAACTGTTTTTT	CSALNLPGQGAEKLFF
TRBD1	NA	TRBJ1-2	TRBV28	TGTGCCAGCAGTTTTGGCAGGGGGAAGTCTAACTATGGCTACACCTTC	CASSFGRGKSNYGYTF
NA	NA	TRBJ2-1	TRBV10-3	TGTGCCATCAGTGAGACACCACCAGGGAACTCCTACAATGAGCAGTTCTTC	CAISETPPGNSYNEQFF
NA	NA	TRBJ2-7	TRBV3-1	TGTGCCAGCAGCCAAGATCCCCAGGACTGGAACGAGCAGTACTTC	CASSQDPQDWNEQYF
NA	few	TRBJ1-5	TRBV12-3/TRBV12-4	TGTGCCAGCAGTAGGCTAGGGGGCAATCAGCCCCAGCATTTT	CASSRLGGNQPQHF
NA	NA	TRBJ2-3	TRBV20-1	TGCAGTGCTAGTATCCCGGCGGACCACACAGATACGCAGTATTTT	CSASIPADHTDTQYF
NA	many	TRBJ2-7	TRBV20-1	TGCAGTGCTCCGTTAGCGGCTTCCTACGAGCAGTACTTC	CSAPLAASYEQYF
NA	many	TRBJ2-7	TRBV3-1	TGTGCCAGCAGCCACCTGACCTACGAGCAGTACTTC	CASSHLTYEQYF
NA	few	TRBJ2-1	TRBV6-5	TGTGCCAGTGCAATCCGGGACGGCACATACAATGAGCAGTTCTTC	CASAIRDGTYNEQFF
TRBD1	many	TRBJ2-1	TRBV6-6	TGTGCCAGCAGTCGTACAGGGGGTGGAAAGTTCTTC	CASSRTGGGKFF
NA	NA	TRBJ2-7	TRBV30	TGTGCCTGGAGTGTTTATTCGGGGGAGCAGTACTTC	CAWSVYSGEQYF
NA	NA	TRBJ1-4	TRBV7-2	TGTGCCAGCAGCTTAGGCCTGCCTACCGCGGGGGAAAAACTGTTTTTT	CASSLGLPTAGEKLFF
TRBD1	few	TRBJ1-5	TRBV5-4	TGTGCCAGCAGCTACGGAGGCAGGGGGAGCAATCAGCCCCAGCATTTT	CASSYGGRGSNQPQHF
TRBD2	many	TRBJ2-3	TRBV12-3/TRBV12-4	TGTGCCAGCACCGCCCGTCTAGCGGGAGAGGTAGATACGCAGTATTTT	CASTARLAGEVDTQYF
NA	NA	TRBJ2-1	TRBV12-3/TRBV12-4	TGTGCCAGCAGTTTCTCCACAGTCAATGAGCAGTTCTTC	CASSFSTVNEQFF
TRBD2	many	TRBJ2-3	TRBV11-2	TGTGCCAGCAGCTTAGGCCCTAGCGGGAGTGCAGATACGCAGTATTTT	CASSLGPSGSADTQYF